Sequencing of this TCR beta chain was carried out in a study of CD8 T cells in ankylosing spondylitis. Study results and caveats: Blood of patients with ankylosing spondylitis appeared to be characterized by a TCR beta motif of eight highly homologous variants.

TCRdb re-analysed the 5' RACE reads in MiXCR, keeping a single row per CDR3 protein. Here the sample spans around 140,000 distinct CDR3 sequences, roughly a sixth being singletons. The length of the CDR3 is 16 residues. Germline-derived CDR1 and CDR2 are SEHNR and FQNEAQ (reference sequence). J was trimmed by 0 bases and V by 4 bases; bases with no gene match: 3. Comments on this clonotype: Its specificity is unknown.

The V and J genes are TRBV7-9 and TRBJ2-2; 9 nucleotides match TRBD1. The sequencing input was blood, either unsorted or a sorted T cell fraction (not recorded which). This clonotype was obtained from a male donor with ankylosing spondylitis. In DNA, the CDR3 is TGTGCCAGCAGCTCCAACAGGGGGCCGAACACCGGGGAGCTGTTTTTT. Translating it yields CASSSNRGPNTGELFF. The full variable domain, in which reference TRBV7-9 and TRBJ2-2 provide the parts outside the CDR3, is DTGVSQNPRHKITKRGQNVTFRCDPISEHNRLYWYRQTLGQGPEFLTYFQNEAQLEKSRLLSDRFSAERPKGSFSTLEIQRTEQGDSAMYLCASSSNRGPNTGELFFGEGSRLTVL.